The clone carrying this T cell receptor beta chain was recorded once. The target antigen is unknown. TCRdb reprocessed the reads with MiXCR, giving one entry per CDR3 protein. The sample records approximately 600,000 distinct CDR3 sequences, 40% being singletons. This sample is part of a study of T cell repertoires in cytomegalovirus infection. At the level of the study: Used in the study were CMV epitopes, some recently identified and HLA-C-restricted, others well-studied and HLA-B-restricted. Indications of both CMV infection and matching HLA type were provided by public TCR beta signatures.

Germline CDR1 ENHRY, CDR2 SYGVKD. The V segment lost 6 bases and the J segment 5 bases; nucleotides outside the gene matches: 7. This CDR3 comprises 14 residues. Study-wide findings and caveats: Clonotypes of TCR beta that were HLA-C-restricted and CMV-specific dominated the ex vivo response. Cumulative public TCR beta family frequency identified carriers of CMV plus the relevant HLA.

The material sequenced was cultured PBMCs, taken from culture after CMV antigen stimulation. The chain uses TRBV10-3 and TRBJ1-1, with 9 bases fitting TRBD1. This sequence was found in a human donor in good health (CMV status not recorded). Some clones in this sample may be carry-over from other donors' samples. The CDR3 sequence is CAIRGDRAWTEAFF. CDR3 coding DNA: TGTGCCATCAGGGGGGACAGGGCCTGGACTGAAGCTTTCTTT.